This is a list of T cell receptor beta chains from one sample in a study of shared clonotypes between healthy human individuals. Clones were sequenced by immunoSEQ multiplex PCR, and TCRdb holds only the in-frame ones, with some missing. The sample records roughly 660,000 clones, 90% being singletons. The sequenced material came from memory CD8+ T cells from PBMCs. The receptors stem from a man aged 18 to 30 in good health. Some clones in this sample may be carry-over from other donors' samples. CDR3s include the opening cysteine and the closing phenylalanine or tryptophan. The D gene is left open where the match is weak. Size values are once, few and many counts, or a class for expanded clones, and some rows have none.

cdr3_aa: CSVGTGPYNEQFF
cdr3_nt: TGCAGCGTCGGGACAGGGCCCTACAATGAGCAGTTCTTC
v_call: TRBV29-1
j_call: TRBJ2-1
clone_size: once
d_call: TRBD1

cdr3_aa: CASSNSRTGVTEAFF
cdr3_nt: TGTGCCAGTAGTAATTCGAGGACAGGGGTCACTGAAGCTTTCTTT
v_call: TRBV19
j_call: TRBJ1-1
clone_size: few
d_call: TRBD1

cdr3_aa: CASSGEFGLTNTEAFF
cdr3_nt: TGTGCCAGTAGCGGTGAGTTCGGACTAACGAACACTGAAGCTTTCTTT
v_call: TRBV19
j_call: TRBJ1-1
clone_size: once
d_call: -

cdr3_aa: CASSMRIGYDLGAEAFF
cdr3_nt: TGTGCCAGTAGTATGAGGATTGGGTACGACCTGGGAGCTGAAGCTTTCTTT
v_call: TRBV19
j_call: TRBJ1-1
clone_size: -
d_call: -

cdr3_aa: CASPPRTGSNQPQHF
cdr3_nt: TGTGCCAGTCCGCCCCGAACGGGTAGCAATCAGCCCCAGCATTTT
v_call: TRBV28
j_call: TRBJ1-5
clone_size: -
d_call: -

cdr3_aa: CASSQQGFNYGYTF
cdr3_nt: TGCGCCAGCAGTCAACAGGGATTTAACTATGGCTACACCTTC
v_call: TRBV23-1
j_call: TRBJ1-2
clone_size: -
d_call: -

cdr3_aa: CASTYPGTSGYTQYF
cdr3_nt: TGTGCCAGCACCTACCCCGGGACTAGCGGGTATACGCAGTATTTT
v_call: TRBV6-6
j_call: TRBJ2-3
clone_size: -
d_call: TRBD2

cdr3_aa: CSVVGWESTDTQYF
cdr3_nt: TGCAGCGTTGTAGGGTGGGAGAGCACAGATACGCAGTATTTT
v_call: TRBV29-1
j_call: TRBJ2-3
clone_size: -
d_call: -

cdr3_aa: CASSLVGTGASGNTIYF
cdr3_nt: TGTGCCAGCAGTTTAGTTGGGACAGGGGCGTCTGGAAACACCATATATTTT
v_call: TRBV28
j_call: TRBJ1-3
clone_size: -
d_call: TRBD1

cdr3_aa: CASSLITKPPWEQYF
cdr3_nt: TGTGCCAGCAGCTTGATAACTAAGCCCCCTTGGGAGCAGTACTTC
v_call: TRBV5-4
j_call: TRBJ2-5
clone_size: -
d_call: -

cdr3_aa: CASSYGGLNYGYTF
cdr3_nt: TGTGCCAGCAGCTACGGGGGGTTGAACTATGGCTACACCTTC
v_call: TRBV7-9
j_call: TRBJ1-2
clone_size: once
d_call: -

cdr3_aa: CASSVEGRGLSDTQYF
cdr3_nt: TGTGCCAGCAGCGTAGAGGGCAGGGGGCTGTCAGATACGCAGTATTTT
v_call: TRBV9
j_call: TRBJ2-3
clone_size: once
d_call: TRBD1

cdr3_aa: CAISELELAGHYEQYF
cdr3_nt: TGTGCCATCAGTGAGTTGGAACTAGCGGGGCACTACGAGCAGTACTTC
v_call: TRBV10-3
j_call: TRBJ2-7
clone_size: -
d_call: TRBD2

cdr3_aa: CASNPTRNSPLHF
cdr3_nt: TGTGCCAGCAACCCTACCCGAAATTCACCCCTCCACTTT
v_call: TRBV27
j_call: TRBJ1-6
clone_size: -
d_call: -

cdr3_aa: CSATGAGNTIYF
cdr3_nt: TGCAGCGCGACAGGGGCGGGAAACACCATATATTTT
v_call: TRBV29-1
j_call: TRBJ1-3
clone_size: -
d_call: TRBD1

cdr3_aa: CASSFRDSRLNQPQHF
cdr3_nt: TGTGCCAGCAGTTTCAGGGACAGTCGATTAAATCAGCCCCAGCATTTT
v_call: TRBV28
j_call: TRBJ1-5
clone_size: once
d_call: TRBD1

cdr3_aa: CASSPLGGQSYEQYF
cdr3_nt: TGTGCCAGCAGCCCATTAGGAGGACAGTCCTACGAGCAGTACTTC
v_call: TRBV9
j_call: TRBJ2-7
clone_size: -
d_call: -

cdr3_aa: CASSLAGGPNTEAFF
cdr3_nt: TGTGCCAGCAGCTTGGCGGGCGGCCCAAACACTGAAGCTTTCTTT
v_call: TRBV7-9
j_call: TRBJ1-1
clone_size: -
d_call: -

cdr3_aa: CASSLVSSAPQAFF
cdr3_nt: TGTGCCAGCAGCTTGGTGAGTTCAGCCCCCCAAGCTTTCTTT
v_call: TRBV5-6
j_call: TRBJ1-1
clone_size: once
d_call: -

cdr3_aa: CASSRGGISNQPQHF
cdr3_nt: TGTGCCAGCAGCCGCGGGGGTATTTCTAATCAGCCCCAGCATTTT
v_call: TRBV27
j_call: TRBJ1-5
clone_size: -
d_call: -

cdr3_aa: CASLTSRAYEQYF
cdr3_nt: TGTGCCAGCCTGACAAGCAGGGCCTACGAGCAGTACTTC
v_call: TRBV5-8
j_call: TRBJ2-7
clone_size: -
d_call: -

cdr3_aa: CASSPFGGGTYEQYF
cdr3_nt: TGCGCCAGCAGCCCCTTCGGGGGAGGAACCTACGAGCAGTACTTC
v_call: TRBV5-1
j_call: TRBJ2-7
clone_size: once
d_call: -

cdr3_aa: CASSCPQGARQPQHF
cdr3_nt: TGTGCCAGCAGCTGCCCGCAGGGGGCACGACAGCCCCAGCATTTT
v_call: TRBV21-1
j_call: TRBJ1-5
clone_size: -
d_call: -

cdr3_aa: CASSVTSGRAYNEQFF
cdr3_nt: TGTGCCAGCAGCGTGACTAGCGGGAGGGCCTACAATGAGCAGTTCTTC
v_call: TRBV9
j_call: TRBJ2-1
clone_size: -
d_call: TRBD2

cdr3_aa: CASSYSGGLAEAFF
cdr3_nt: TGTGCCAGCAGTTACTCTGGGGGCCTCGCTGAAGCTTTCTTT
v_call: TRBV6-5
j_call: TRBJ1-1
clone_size: -
d_call: -

cdr3_aa: CASSPQDEGSDTIYF
cdr3_nt: TGTGCCAGCAGCCCCCAAGACGAGGGTTCGGACACCATATATTTT
v_call: TRBV7-9
j_call: TRBJ1-3
clone_size: -
d_call: -

cdr3_aa: CASSLNAGGQVTDTQYF
cdr3_nt: TGTGCCAGCAGTTTAAATGCGGGAGGGCAGGTCACAGATACGCAGTATTTT
v_call: TRBV28
j_call: TRBJ2-3
clone_size: -
d_call: TRBD2

cdr3_aa: CASRENRAGGELFF
cdr3_nt: TGTGCCAGCAGGGAAAACAGGGCAGGTGGGGAGCTGTTTTTT
v_call: TRBV6-1
j_call: TRBJ2-2
clone_size: -
d_call: -

cdr3_aa: CASSIGNQPQHF
cdr3_nt: TGTGCCAGTAGTATAGGCAATCAGCCCCAGCATTTT
v_call: TRBV19
j_call: TRBJ1-5
clone_size: many
d_call: -

cdr3_aa: CASSLVGTASYEQYF
cdr3_nt: TGTGCCAGCAGCTTAGTTGGGACAGCATCCTACGAGCAGTACTTC
v_call: TRBV7-9
j_call: TRBJ2-7
clone_size: -
d_call: TRBD1

cdr3_aa: CASSHLLSAGELFF
cdr3_nt: TGTGCCAGCAGCCATTTACTTTCCGCCGGGGAGCTGTTTTTT
v_call: TRBV14
j_call: TRBJ2-2
clone_size: -
d_call: -

cdr3_aa: CASSSSSGSTGELFF
cdr3_nt: TGTGCCAGCAGTTCGTCTAGCGGGAGTACCGGGGAGCTGTTTTTT
v_call: TRBV27
j_call: TRBJ2-2
clone_size: -
d_call: TRBD2

cdr3_aa: CATNRDRTNTGELFF
cdr3_nt: TGTGCCACCAACCGGGACAGGACAAACACCGGGGAGCTGTTTTTT
v_call: TRBV19
j_call: TRBJ2-2
clone_size: -
d_call: TRBD1

cdr3_aa: CSVVGSSYEQYF
cdr3_nt: TGCAGCGTTGTCGGGAGCTCCTACGAGCAGTACTTC
v_call: TRBV29-1
j_call: TRBJ2-7
clone_size: -
d_call: -

cdr3_aa: CAISEGKGSYNEQFF
cdr3_nt: TGTGCCATCAGTGAGGGGAAGGGGTCCTACAATGAGCAGTTCTTC
v_call: TRBV10-3
j_call: TRBJ2-1
clone_size: -
d_call: -

cdr3_aa: CSARRRDSEYF
cdr3_nt: TGCAGTGCTAGGCGCCGGGACTCTGAGTATTTT
v_call: TRBV20-1
j_call: TRBJ2-3
clone_size: -
d_call: -

cdr3_aa: CASSLSRQGYTEAFF
cdr3_nt: TGTGCCAGCAGTTTATCGAGACAGGGTTATACTGAAGCTTTCTTT
v_call: TRBV27
j_call: TRBJ1-1
clone_size: -
d_call: TRBD1

cdr3_aa: CATSSPGTSVNQPQHF
cdr3_nt: TGTGCCACCAGCTCCCCCGGGACTTCGGTAAATCAGCCCCAGCATTTT
v_call: TRBV15
j_call: TRBJ1-5
clone_size: -
d_call: -

cdr3_aa: CASSPPDSQETQYF
cdr3_nt: TGTGCCAGCTCACCACCGGACAGTCAAGAGACCCAGTACTTC
v_call: TRBV18
j_call: TRBJ2-5
clone_size: -
d_call: -

cdr3_aa: CASSPEGSLSYEQYF
cdr3_nt: TGTGCCAGCAGCCCCGAAGGGTCCCTAAGCTACGAGCAGTACTTC
v_call: TRBV7-9
j_call: TRBJ2-7
clone_size: -
d_call: -

cdr3_aa: CASSIRELAANQETQYF
cdr3_nt: TGTGCCAGCAGCATACGGGAACTAGCGGCCAACCAAGAGACCCAGTACTTC
v_call: TRBV7-7
j_call: TRBJ2-5
clone_size: -
d_call: TRBD2

cdr3_aa: CASSAPGLAGVSKNIQYF
cdr3_nt: TGTGCCAGCAGTGCCCCGGGACTAGCGGGAGTATCCAAAAACATTCAGTACTTC
v_call: TRBV27
j_call: TRBJ2-4
clone_size: -
d_call: TRBD2

cdr3_aa: CASRGLIHSGNTIYF
cdr3_nt: TGTGCCAGCAGGGGACTGATTCACTCTGGAAACACCATATATTTT
v_call: TRBV6-5
j_call: TRBJ1-3
clone_size: -
d_call: -

cdr3_aa: CASSLTQREGPGSYEQYF
cdr3_nt: TGTGCCAGCAGCTTAACGCAGCGGGAGGGACCCGGCTCCTACGAGCAGTACTTC
v_call: TRBV7-8
j_call: TRBJ2-7
clone_size: -
d_call: TRBD2

cdr3_aa: CASSYGHDTFF
cdr3_nt: TGCGCCAGCAGCTACGGCCATGACACTTTCTTT
v_call: TRBV5-1
j_call: TRBJ1-1
clone_size: -
d_call: -

cdr3_aa: CASSLGDRGDEQYF
cdr3_nt: TGCGCCAGCAGCCTAGGGGACAGGGGGGACGAGCAGTACTTC
v_call: TRBV4-3
j_call: TRBJ2-7
clone_size: -
d_call: TRBD1

cdr3_aa: CASSHSGLHEQFF
cdr3_nt: TGTGCCAGCAGTCACTCGGGACTTCATGAGCAGTTCTTC
v_call: TRBV6-5
j_call: TRBJ2-1
clone_size: once
d_call: -

cdr3_aa: CASSLALLAATRYNEQFF
cdr3_nt: TGTGCCAGCAGCTTAGCTTTACTAGCGGCCACCCGGTACAATGAGCAGTTCTTC
v_call: TRBV7-6
j_call: TRBJ2-1
clone_size: -
d_call: TRBD2

cdr3_aa: CASSVTREWVEAFF
cdr3_nt: TGTGCCAGCAGTGTTACAAGGGAGTGGGTTGAAGCTTTCTTT
v_call: TRBV6-5
j_call: TRBJ1-1
clone_size: -
d_call: -

cdr3_aa: CASSSISDRGQETQYF
cdr3_nt: TGTGCCAGCAGCTCGATTTCGGACAGGGGGCAAGAGACCCAGTACTTC
v_call: TRBV7-6
j_call: TRBJ2-5
clone_size: -
d_call: TRBD1